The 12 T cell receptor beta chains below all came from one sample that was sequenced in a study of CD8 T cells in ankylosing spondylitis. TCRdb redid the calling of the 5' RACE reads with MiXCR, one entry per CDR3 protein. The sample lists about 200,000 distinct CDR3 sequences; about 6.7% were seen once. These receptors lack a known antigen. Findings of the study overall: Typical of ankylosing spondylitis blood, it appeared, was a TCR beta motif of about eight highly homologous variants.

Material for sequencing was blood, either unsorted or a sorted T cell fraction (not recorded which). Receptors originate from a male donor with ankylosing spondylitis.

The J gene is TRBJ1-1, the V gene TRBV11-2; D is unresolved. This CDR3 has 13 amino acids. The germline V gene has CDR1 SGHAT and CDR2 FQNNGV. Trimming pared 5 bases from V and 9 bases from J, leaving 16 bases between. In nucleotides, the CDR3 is TGTGCCAGCAGCCTTTCCACCATGGCTCAAGCTTTCTTT. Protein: CASSLSTMAQAFF. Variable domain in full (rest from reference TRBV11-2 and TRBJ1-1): EAGVAQSPRYKIIEKRQSVAFWCNPISGHATLYWYQQILGQGPKLLIQFQNNGVVDDSQLPKDRFSAERLKGVDSTLKIQPAKLEDSAVYLCASSLSTMAQAFFGQGTRLTVV.

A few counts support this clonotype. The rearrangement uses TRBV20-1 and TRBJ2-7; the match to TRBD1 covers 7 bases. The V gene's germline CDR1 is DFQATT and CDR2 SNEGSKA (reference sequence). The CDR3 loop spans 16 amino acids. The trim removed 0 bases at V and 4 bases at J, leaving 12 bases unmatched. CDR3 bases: TGCAGTGCTAGAGACATCCGGCAGGGGGTTGGTTACGAGCAGTACTTC. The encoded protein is CSARDIRQGVGYEQYF.

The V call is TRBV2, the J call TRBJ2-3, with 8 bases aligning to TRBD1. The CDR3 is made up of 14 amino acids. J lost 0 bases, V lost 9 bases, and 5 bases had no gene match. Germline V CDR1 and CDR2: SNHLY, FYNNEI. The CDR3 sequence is CASNDRGSTDTQYF. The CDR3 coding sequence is TGTGCCAGTAATGACAGGGGAAGCACAGATACGCAGTATTTT. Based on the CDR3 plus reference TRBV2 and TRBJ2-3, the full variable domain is EPEVTQTPSHQVTQMGQEVILRCVPISNHLYFYWYRQILGQKVEFLVSFYNNEISEKSEIFDDQFSVERPDGSNFTLKIRSTKLEDSAMYFCASNDRGSTDTQYFGPGTRLTVL.

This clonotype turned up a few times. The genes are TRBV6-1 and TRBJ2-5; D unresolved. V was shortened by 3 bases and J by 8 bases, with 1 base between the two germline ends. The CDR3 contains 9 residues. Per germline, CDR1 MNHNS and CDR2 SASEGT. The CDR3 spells CASSDTQYF. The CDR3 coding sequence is TGTGCCAGCAGTGATACCCAGTACTTC.

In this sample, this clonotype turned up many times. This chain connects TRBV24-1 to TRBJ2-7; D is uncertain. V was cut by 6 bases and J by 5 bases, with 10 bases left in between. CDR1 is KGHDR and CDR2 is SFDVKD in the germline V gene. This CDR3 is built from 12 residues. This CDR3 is CATSNGWDEQYF. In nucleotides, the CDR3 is TGTGCCACCAGTAATGGTTGGGACGAGCAGTACTTC.

Here the CDR3 reads CASSVMRSSYEQYF. The CDR3 DNA reads TGTGCCAGCAGCGTCATGAGAAGCTCCTACGAGCAGTACTTC. The chain has TRBV5-5 and TRBJ2-7; D is undetermined. The germline V and J ends were trimmed by 4 bases and 0 bases, with 11 bases remaining between them. CDR1 SGHKS and CDR2 YYEKEE come from the germline V gene (reference sequence). This CDR3 contains 14 residues.

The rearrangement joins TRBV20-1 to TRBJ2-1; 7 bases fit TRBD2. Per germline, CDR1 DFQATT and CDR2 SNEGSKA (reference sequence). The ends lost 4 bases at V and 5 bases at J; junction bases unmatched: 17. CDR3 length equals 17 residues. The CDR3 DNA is TGCAGTGCTAATCGAATCGGGCCGGGACTACCAAACAATGAGCAGTTCTTC. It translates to CSANRIGPGLPNNEQFF.

The CDR3 nucleotides read TGTGCCAGCAGCCCCCGGGACTCTTATTCACCCCTCCACTTT. It yields the protein CASSPRDSYSPLHF. This rearrangement joins TRBV11-2 to TRBJ1-6; a possible D gene is TRBD1 (5 bases). Trimming removed 5 bases at V and 8 bases at J, with 13 bases between. Per germline, CDR1 SGHAT and CDR2 FQNNGV. The CDR3 totals 14 residues. Full variable domain (rest looked up from reference TRBV11-2 and TRBJ1-6): EAGVAQSPRYKIIEKRQSVAFWCNPISGHATLYWYQQILGQGPKLLIQFQNNGVVDDSQLPKDRFSAERLKGVDSTLKIQPAKLEDSAVYLCASSPRDSYSPLHFGNGTRLTVT.

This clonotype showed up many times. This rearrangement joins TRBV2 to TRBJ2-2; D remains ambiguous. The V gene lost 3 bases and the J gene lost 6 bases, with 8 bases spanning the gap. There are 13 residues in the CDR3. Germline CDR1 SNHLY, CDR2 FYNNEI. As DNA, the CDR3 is TGTGCCAGCAGTGATTGGGCCGCCGGGGAGCTGTTTTTT. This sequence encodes CASSDWAAGELFF.

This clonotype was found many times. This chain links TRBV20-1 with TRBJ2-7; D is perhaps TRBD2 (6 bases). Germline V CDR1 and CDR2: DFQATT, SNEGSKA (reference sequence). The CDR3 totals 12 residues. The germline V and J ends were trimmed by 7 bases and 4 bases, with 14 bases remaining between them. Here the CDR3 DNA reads TGCAGTGTCGAGGCGGGGTTTTACGAGCAGTACTTC. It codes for CSVEAGFYEQYF.

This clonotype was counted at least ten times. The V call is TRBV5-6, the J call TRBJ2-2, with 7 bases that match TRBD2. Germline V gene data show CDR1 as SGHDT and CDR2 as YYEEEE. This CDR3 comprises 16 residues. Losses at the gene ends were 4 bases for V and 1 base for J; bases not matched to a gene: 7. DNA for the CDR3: TGTGCCAGCAGCCCCCTCCTAGCGGTGAACACCGGGGAGCTGTTTTTT. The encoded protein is CASSPLLAVNTGELFF.

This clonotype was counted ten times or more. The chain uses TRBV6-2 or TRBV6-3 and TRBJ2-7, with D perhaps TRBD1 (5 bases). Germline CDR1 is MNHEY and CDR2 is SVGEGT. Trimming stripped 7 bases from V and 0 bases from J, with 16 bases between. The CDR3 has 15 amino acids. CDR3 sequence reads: CASKGPGKGSYEQYF. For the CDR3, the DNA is TGTGCCAGCAAAGGGCCAGGGAAGGGCTCCTACGAGCAGTACTTC.